These 17 T cell receptor beta chains were all obtained from the same sample, sequenced in a study of T cells in tumors after PD-1 blockade. Only in-frame clones appear in the TCRdb table, and some are missing; sequencing was by immunoSEQ multiplex PCR. The sample shows roughly 19,000 clones, around four fifths of them seen only once. This sample comprised PBMCs, obtained before anti-PD-1 treatment. Receptors were obtained from a human donor with basal cell carcinoma.

The chain recombines TRBV7-2 with TRBJ2-3; no firm D call. Trimming stripped 4 bases from V and 5 bases from J, with 10 bases between. This CDR3 contains 13 residues. Germline V CDR1 and CDR2: SGHTA, FQGNSA. The DNA of the CDR3 is TGTGCCAGCAGCTCGGTCCCAGGAGATACGCAGTATTTT. Translated: CASSSVPGDTQYF.

V usage is TRBV5-5 and J usage is TRBJ2-1; possibly TRBD1 for D (6 bases). From germline, CDR1 is SGHKS and CDR2 YYEKEE (reference sequence). The length of the CDR3 is 10 residues. The ends were cut back, 6 bases at V and 10 bases at J, with 8 bases in the middle. The DNA for the CDR3 is TGTGCCAGCACCCAGGGGGAGCAGTTCTTC. Protein sequence: CASTQGEQFF.

Turning to this clone: The sample holds other DNA sequences that translate to the same CDR3. The rearrangement joins TRBV2 to TRBJ2-1; 7 bases are shared with TRBD2. The trim removed 11 bases at V and 0 bases at J, leaving 22 bases unmatched. The CDR3 is 19 residues long. Germline V gene data show CDR1 as SNHLY and CDR2 as FYNNEI. This CDR3 is CARCDGWGGVGSSYNEQFF. DNA for the CDR3: TGTGCCCGCTGTGATGGGTGGGGGGGGGTGGGGAGCTCCTACAATGAGCAGTTCTTC.

CDR3 DNA sequence: TGTGCCAGCTCACCCCGACCGAGGCCACCCCTCCACTTT. This codes for CASSPRPRPPLHF. The chain combines TRBV18 with TRBJ1-6, with no clear D. This CDR3 is 13 amino acids long. The germline V and J ends were trimmed by 3 bases and 11 bases, with 11 bases remaining between them. Germline CDR1 KGHSH, CDR2 LQKENI.

This clone was counted between two and nine times. The rearrangement uses TRBV6-1 and TRBJ2-5; tentatively, D is TRBD2 (5 bases). Trimming stripped 4 bases from V and 5 bases from J, with 20 bases between. This CDR3 has 16 residues. Germline V gene data show CDR1 as MNHNS and CDR2 as SASEGT. CDR3 sequence (DNA): TGTGCCAGCAGTGGACCAGCATCGGGGATTGGTGAGACCCAGTACTTC. It specifies CASSGPASGIGETQYF.

V gene TRBV2 combines with J gene TRBJ1-1; TRBD1 might be the D (5 bases). This CDR3 region has 13 residues. The germline V gene encodes CDR1 SNHLY and CDR2 FYNNEI. Trimming removed 6 bases from V and 1 base from J, with 9 bases in between. The CDR3 protein is CASSRQGNTEAFF. The DNA of the CDR3 is TGTGCCAGCAGCCGCCAGGGGAACACTGAAGCTTTCTTT.

In regard to this clone: Other DNA sequences in this specimen translate into the identical CDR3. The CDR3 region has the DNA TGTGCCAGCAGCGTGACTAGCGGGAAGGAGACCCAGTACTTC. Amino acid sequence: CASSVTSGKETQYF. The chain combines TRBV9 with TRBJ2-5; 11 nucleotides agree with TRBD2. V shed 2 bases, J shed 5 bases, and the junction held 2 bases outside the gene matches. Germline CDR1 reads SGDLS; CDR2 reads YYNGEE. This CDR3 contains 14 residues.

V gene TRBV24-1 combines with J gene TRBJ2-2; 12 bases are shared with TRBD1. The CDR3 runs to 16 residues. The germline V gene encodes CDR1 KGHDR and CDR2 SFDVKD. V lost 4 bases to trimming and J lost 6 bases; unmatched junction nucleotides: 5. The CDR3, as DNA: TGTGCCACCAGTGAACCGGGACAGGGGGCAGCCGGGGAGCTGTTTTTT. It translates to CATSEPGQGAAGELFF.

The chain joins TRBV7-2 to TRBJ2-1, with 9 bases fitting TRBD2. Germline CDR1 and CDR2: SGHTA and FQGNSA. With V trimmed by 0 bases and J by 4 bases, 1 base remained unmatched. The length of the CDR3 is 15 residues. The DNA for the CDR3 is TGTGCCAGCAGCTTAGCTAGCGGGAGATACAATGAGCAGTTCTTC. Its translation is CASSLASGRYNEQFF.

The chain employs TRBV29-1 and TRBJ2-3, with D perhaps matching TRBD1 (5 bases). Germline V CDR1 and CDR2: SQVTM, ANQGSEA. The CDR3 is 13 amino acids. V was pared by 5 bases and J by 1 base, with 10 bases between. CDR3 nucleotides: TGCAGCGTTTCTGGGGCCGGCACAGATACGCAGTATTTT. It specifies CSVSGAGTDTQYF.

The sample holds a few counts of this clone. This chain joins TRBV2 and TRBJ2-1, with 9 bases lining up with TRBD2. Germline CDR1 and CDR2: SNHLY and FYNNEI. V dropped 11 bases and J dropped 0; count of bases not matched to a gene: 20. The CDR3 contains 19 residues. CDR3 residues: CACCYGWAREGSSYNEQFF. CDR3 DNA sequence: TGTGCCTGCTGTTATGGGTGGGCGCGGGAGGGGAGCTCCTACAATGAGCAGTTCTTC.

CDR3 nucleotides: TGTGCCAGCAGCCAAATCAATGAGCAGTTCTTC. Encoded protein: CASSQINEQFF. V usage is TRBV7-8 and J usage is TRBJ2-1; D gene ambiguous. V lost 5 bases and J 6 bases, leaving 5 bases between the germline ends. CDR1 is SGHVS, CDR2 FQNEAQ, per germline. This CDR3 spans 11 amino acids. The full variable domain, completed using reference TRBV7-8 and TRBJ2-1, is GAGVSQSPRYKVAKRGQDVALRCDPISGHVSLFWYQQALGQGPEFLTYFQNEAQLDKSGLPSDRFFAERPEGSVSTLKIQRTQQEDSAVYLCASSQINEQFFGPGTRLTVL.

This clone was recorded a few times. The chain has TRBV3-1 (or the pseudogene TRBV3-2) and TRBJ1-6; D gene unclear. This CDR3 is 15 amino acids long. Germline V gene lookup returns CDR1 LGHDT and CDR2 YNNKEL (reference sequence). V gave up 1 base and J gave up 6 bases, with 10 bases separating them. Here the CDR3 reads CASSQAGSGNSPLHF. CDR3 bases: TGTGCCAGCAGCCAAGCGGGCAGTGGTAATTCACCCCTCCACTTT.

This clone was observed a handful of times. This chain uses TRBV7-9 with TRBJ2-5, with TRBD1 matching over 9 bases. CDR1 and CDR2 from the germline V gene are SEHNR and FQNEAQ (reference sequence). Unmatched junction bases numbered 3, after V lost 4 bases and J lost 0 bases. CDR3 length: 15 residues. CDR3 in amino acids: CASSYRTGDQETQYF. The CDR3 DNA sequence: TGTGCCAGCAGCTACCGGACAGGGGACCAAGAGACCCAGTACTTC.

The chain carries TRBV15 and TRBJ2-7; 12 bases are a match to TRBD1. Germline loops: CDR1 LNHNV, CDR2 YYDKDF (reference sequence). CDR3 size: 13 residues. Losses at the gene ends were 11 bases for V and 1 base for J; bases not matched to a gene: 3. This chain's CDR3 is CAAGQGASYEQYF. The CDR3 DNA reads TGTGCCGCGGGACAGGGGGCTTCCTACGAGCAGTACTTC.

CDR3 sequence reads: CASSYGANTGELFF. The CDR3 nucleotides read TGCGCCAGCAGCTATGGCGCGAACACCGGGGAGCTGTTTTTT. The gene calls are TRBV5-1 and TRBJ2-2; D is undetermined. The CDR3 is 14 amino acids. Per the germline V gene, CDR1 is SGHRS and CDR2 is YFSETQ. The ends were cut back, 3 bases at V and 0 bases at J, with 6 bases in the middle.

The V call is TRBV21-1, the J call TRBJ2-1; the table assigns TRBD2, which was not confirmed against the DNA. TRBV21-1 constitutes a pseudogene. This CDR3 contains 21 residues. CDR3 amino acids: CASSLGLAGAGPRNPYNEQFF. The CDR3 DNA sequence: TGTGCCAGCAGTCTCGGACTAGCGGGAGCTGGGCCTAGAAACCCCTACAATGAGCAGTTCTTC.